The 7 T cell receptor beta chains reported below all come from one sample, sequenced in a study of T cell responses to AZD1222 COVID-19 vaccine. Profiling relied on immunoSEQ multiplex PCR, and the TCRdb table lists in-frame clones only, not all of them. The table has 250,000 to 300,000 clones, about 94% seen once. Material: peripheral blood, obtained 28 days after the second AZD1222 dose. Receptors originate from an adult who received the AZD1222 COVID-19 vaccine.

This chain uses TRBV7-2 with TRBJ2-7; D might be TRBD1 or TRBD2, each matching 5 bases. Germline assignment: CDR1 SGHTA and CDR2 FQGNSA. The CDR3 contains 12 residues. V was trimmed by 5 bases and J by 8 bases, leaving 13 bases between them. The CDR3 DNA reads as TGTGCCAGCAGCCCGCGCCGGGACCAGCAGTACTTC. It codes for CASSPRRDQQYF.

The rearrangement links TRBV5-1 to TRBJ1-4, with a possible D match to TRBD1 (6 bases). Deletions cut 0 bases from V and 8 bases from J, with 11 bases between. The CDR3 is 14 residues long. The V gene's germline CDR1 is SGHRS and CDR2 YFSETQ. In DNA, the CDR3 is TGCGCCAGCAGCTTGGGACAGGAGGGAGAAAAACTGTTTTTT. As protein: CASSLGQEGEKLFF.

The chain is built from TRBV29-1 and TRBJ1-4; possibly TRBD1 for D (6 bases). Trimming cost V 7 bases and J 6 bases, with 15 bases left between them. The CDR3 extends over 13 amino acids. CDR1 is SQVTM, CDR2 ANQGSEA, per germline. The CDR3 sequence: CSGYTGSDEKLFF. The CDR3 region has the DNA TGCAGCGGGTACACAGGGTCGGATGAAAAACTGTTTTTT. Complete variable domain (other parts from reference TRBV29-1 and TRBJ1-4): SAVISQKPSRDICQRGTSLTIQCQVDSQVTMMFWYRQQPGQSLTLIATANQGSEATYESGFVIDKFPISRPNLTFSTLTVSNMSPEDSSIYLCSGYTGSDEKLFFGSGTQLSVL.

The gene calls are TRBV5-1 and TRBJ1-2; unclear D gene. Trimming cost V 4 bases and J 1 base, with 8 bases left between them. CDR3 length equals 13 residues. Germline V gene lookup returns CDR1 SGHRS and CDR2 YFSETQ. CDR3 protein: CASSPGVNYGYTF. The CDR3 DNA sequence: TGCGCCAGCAGCCCGGGAGTTAACTATGGCTACACCTTC.

The chain is built from TRBV18 and TRBJ2-7, with 10 bases identical to TRBD1. The ends lost 2 bases at V and 2 bases at J; junction bases unmatched: 3. This CDR3 is 15 amino acids long. In germline, CDR1 is KGHSH, CDR2 LQKENI. The DNA of the CDR3 is TGTGCCAGCTCACCAAGTGGACAGGGGGCCTACGAGCAGTACTTC. Protein: CASSPSGQGAYEQYF.

This chain uses TRBV5-4 with TRBJ2-1; the D gene is possibly TRBD2 (6 bases). Germline assignment: CDR1 SGHNT and CDR2 YYREEE (reference sequence). The CDR3 consists of 17 residues. The germline V and J ends were trimmed by 4 bases and 8 bases, with 25 bases remaining between them. DNA for the CDR3: TGTGCCAGCAGCCGACCTCTAGCCCGGGAGTGGGGCGATGAGCAGTTCTTC. Translated, it gives CASSRPLAREWGDEQFF.

Comment on this clone: The identical CDR3 is also encoded by other nucleotide sequences in the sample. The rearrangement joins TRBV5-1 to TRBJ2-2, with unresolved D. CDR3 size: 14 residues. The V and J ends lost 0 bases and 5 bases respectively, with 8 bases between them. Germline loops: CDR1 SGHRS, CDR2 YFSETQ. Here the CDR3 DNA reads TGCGCCAGCAGCTTGGAACCGGGTACCGGGGAGCTGTTTTTT. Translated: CASSLEPGTGELFF.